This T cell receptor beta chain is from a study of T cells in Graves' hyperthyroidism and ophthalmopathy. Overall study findings and caveats: Blood shared most expanded thyroid clonotypes above 0.001.

Germline V gives CDR1 KGHSH, CDR2 LQKENI. With 3 bases clipped from V and 0 bases from J, the junction kept 8 bases outside the gene matches. The CDR3 has 17 residues. Exclusions: uncontrolled infection, other autoimmune disease, pregnancy, lactation. The PBMCs were taken from about 10 ml of fresh peripheral blood. As regards this clonotype: Its cognate antigen is unknown.

Amplified regions were TCR beta CDR3 sequences from RNA transcripts. When the TCR CDR3 underwent first-round RT-PCR, the HTBI primer set was used. MiXCR, run by TCRdb on the multiplex PCR reads, gives a single entry per CDR3 protein. This table holds about 640,000 distinct CDR3 sequences, around 20% found once. The rearrangement links TRBV18 to TRBJ2-3; TRBD2 agrees at 8 bases. The TCR originated in a man aged 30-40 years with Graves' ophthalmopathy. The sequencing input was blood. For the CDR3, the DNA is TGTGCCAGCTCACCCGGGCATAGCGGGAAGAGCACAGATACGCAGTATTTT. Translated: CASSPGHSGKSTDTQYF.